Shown below are 28 T cell receptor beta chains from a single sample sequenced in a study of blood T cell repertoires in COVID-19. Using immunoSEQ multiplex PCR, the repertoire was profiled, and TCRdb retains in-frame clones only, with some absent. The top ten hold 3% to 4.5% of the sample, which has roughly 230,000 clones, 82% seen once. Sequencing used peripheral blood. Receptor source: a woman of 80 years or more with acute or convalescent COVID-19.

With regard to this clone: Other DNA sequences in the sample encode the same CDR3. This chain links TRBV2 with TRBJ1-2; 7 bases are shared with TRBD1. The CDR3 sequence is 12 residues long. The germline V gene has CDR1 SNHLY and CDR2 FYNNEI. V lost 8 bases to trimming and J lost 2 bases; unmatched junction nucleotides: 2. CDR3 in amino acids: CASSGQNYGYTF. For the CDR3, the DNA is TGTGCCAGCTCGGGACAGAACTATGGCTACACCTTC.

The V and J genes are TRBV7-6 and TRBJ1-2, with D maybe TRBD1 (6 bases). V was clipped by 2 bases and J by 5 bases, with 15 bases between them. This CDR3 is 15 amino acids long. Germline assignment: CDR1 SGHVS and CDR2 FNYEAQ. Here the CDR3 DNA reads TGTGCCAGCAGCTTAACTGGACAGTCAGGGTATGGCTACACCTTC. Protein product: CASSLTGQSGYGYTF.

This chain joins TRBV7-9 and TRBJ1-2, with 7 nucleotides matching TRBD1. The V gene end was trimmed by 1 base and the J gene end by 3 bases; junction bases not matched to a gene: 5. Germline values: CDR1 SEHNR, CDR2 FQNEAQ (reference sequence). This CDR3 comprises 15 residues. As DNA, the CDR3 is TGTGCCAGCAGCTTAGGACAGGGATGGCACTATGGCTACACCTTC. It translates to CASSLGQGWHYGYTF. The variable domain in full, completed from reference TRBV7-9 and TRBJ1-2, reads DTGVSQNPRHKITKRGQNVTFRCDPISEHNRLYWYRQTLGQGPEFLTYFQNEAQLEKSRLLSDRFSAERPKGSFSTLEIQRTEQGDSAMYLCASSLGQGWHYGYTFGSGTRLTVV.

In nucleotides, the CDR3 is TGTGCCAGTAGTATGTCTGGGGGCCTGGATGTTGAAAAACTGTTTTTT. Translating gives CASSMSGGLDVEKLFF. The chain has TRBV19 and TRBJ1-4; D perhaps matches TRBD1 (6 bases). V was clipped by 3 bases and J by 7 bases, with 18 bases between them. Germline CDR1 reads LNHDA; CDR2 reads SQIVND (reference sequence). CDR3 length equals 16 residues.

This chain uses TRBV7-9 with TRBJ2-7, with D possibly matching TRBD2 (5 bases). CDR3 length: 15 residues. Germline V gene lookup returns CDR1 SEHNR and CDR2 FQNEAQ (reference sequence). V gave up 2 bases and J gave up 1 base, with 12 bases separating them. DNA for the CDR3: TGTGCCAGCAGCTTATTCGGGGTATCGTCCTACGAGCAGTACTTC. Its translation is CASSLFGVSSYEQYF. Combining the CDR3 with reference TRBV7-9 and TRBJ2-7 gives the whole variable domain DTGVSQNPRHKITKRGQNVTFRCDPISEHNRLYWYRQTLGQGPEFLTYFQNEAQLEKSRLLSDRFSAERPKGSFSTLEIQRTEQGDSAMYLCASSLFGVSSYEQYFGPGTRLTVT.

This sequence joins TRBV5-1 and TRBJ1-5; a weak D match, TRBD1 (5 bases). The germline V and J ends were trimmed by 0 bases and 6 bases, with 10 bases remaining between them. From germline, CDR1 is SGHRS and CDR2 YFSETQ. The CDR3 has 14 amino acids. As DNA, the CDR3 is TGCGCCAGCAGCTTGGAGGGGCAGGTTCAGCCCCAGCATTTT. It yields the protein CASSLEGQVQPQHF.

V usage is TRBV5-4 and J usage is TRBJ2-3, with 8 bases aligning to TRBD2. The J segment lost 4 bases and the V segment lost 3 bases, leaving 10 bases of the junction unmatched. The CDR3 has 16 residues. Germline loops: CDR1 SGHNT, CDR2 YYREEE (reference sequence). The CDR3 DNA reads TGTGCCAGCAGCTCGGGGGGGGCAGGAGCGGCAGATACGCAGTATTTT. Translated, it gives CASSSGGAGAADTQYF.

CDR3 loop: CASSHAGQGGEKLFF. The CDR3 coding sequence is TGTGCCAGCAGCCACGCGGGACAGGGGGGTGAAAAACTGTTTTTT. The V and J genes are TRBV3-1 (or the pseudogene TRBV3-2) and TRBJ1-4, with 11 positions matching TRBD1. Trimming removed 3 bases from V and 7 bases from J; junction bases left unmatched: 4. The CDR3 sequence is 15 residues long. Germline assignment: CDR1 LGHDT and CDR2 YNNKEL (reference sequence).

The chain is built from TRBV5-1 and TRBJ2-3; D is undetermined. V was shortened by 4 bases and J by 0 bases, with 9 bases between the two germline ends. In germline, CDR1 is SGHRS, CDR2 YFSETQ. This CDR3 has 14 residues. CDR3 nucleotides: TGCGCCAGCAGCCCCCCCGTGAGCACAGATACGCAGTATTTT. Translated: CASSPPVSTDTQYF.

This chain links TRBV19 with TRBJ1-3; 7 nucleotides agree with TRBD1. V lost 5 bases to trimming and J lost 0 bases; unmatched junction nucleotides: 10. Germline loops: CDR1 LNHDA, CDR2 SQIVND (reference sequence). CDR3 length equals 17 residues. The CDR3 DNA is TGTGCCAGTAGTTTCCCGGGACAGCTATACTCTGGAAACACCATATATTTT. Protein sequence: CASSFPGQLYSGNTIYF.

The chain uses TRBV19 and TRBJ1-4; D call uncertain. CDR3 size: 14 residues. V lost 4 bases and J lost 0, with 6 bases in between. Germline V gene lookup returns CDR1 LNHDA and CDR2 SQIVND (reference sequence). CDR3: CASSTTPTNEKLFF. The CDR3 region has the DNA TGTGCCAGTAGTACGACACCAACTAATGAAAAACTGTTTTTT.

This chain connects TRBV7-2 to TRBJ2-3; D is possibly TRBD2 (5 bases). CDR3 length equals 16 residues. The germline V and J ends were trimmed by 1 base and 6 bases, with 17 bases remaining between them. The germline V gene encodes CDR1 SGHTA and CDR2 FQGNSA. CDR3 amino acids: CASSLVNPQLGDTQYF. In DNA form, the CDR3 reads TGTGCCAGCAGCTTAGTCAACCCCCAACTAGGGGATACGCAGTATTTT.

The gene calls are TRBV6-5 and TRBJ1-2; no clear D gene. V lost 0 bases and J lost 0, with 8 bases in between. Germline V CDR1 and CDR2: MNHEY, SVGAGI. This CDR3 has 15 amino acids. The CDR3 coding sequence is TGTGCCAGCAGTTACTCCCCCCCTACTAACTATGGCTACACCTTC. Translated, it gives CASSYSPPTNYGYTF.

This clone was seen once. This rearrangement joins TRBV10-3 to TRBJ1-2; 7 nucleotides align to TRBD1. Trimming removed 9 bases from V and 8 bases from J; junction bases left unmatched: 9. This CDR3 is built from 12 residues. Germline loops: CDR1 ENHRY, CDR2 SYGVKD. The CDR3 nucleotides are TGTGCCATTCGACAGGGTGACCGGGGCTACACCTTC. Translated: CAIRQGDRGYTF.

The chain is built from TRBV24-1 and TRBJ1-2; 7 bases match TRBD1. V trimming: 2 bases; J trimming: 4 bases; junction bases outside the gene matches: 6. Germline V CDR1 and CDR2: KGHDR, SFDVKD. The CDR3 runs 15 residues. CDR3 amino acids: CATSDSTGVAYGYTF. The DNA for the CDR3 is TGTGCCACCAGTGATTCTACAGGGGTCGCCTATGGCTACACCTTC.

This clone was observed a single time. V is TRBV30 and J is TRBJ1-1, with a tentative D call TRBD1 (5 bases). CDR1 GTSNPN and CDR2 SVGIG come from the germline V gene (reference sequence). The CDR3 consists of 13 residues. The V end lost 0 bases, the J end lost 5 bases, and 10 bases lay between the germline ends. The CDR3 is CAWSVAGTTEAFF. The CDR3 DNA reads as TGTGCCTGGAGTGTAGCGGGGACGACTGAAGCTTTCTTT. The full variable domain, its missing parts supplied by reference TRBV30 and TRBJ1-1, is SQTIHQWPATLVQPVGSPLSLECTVEGTSNPNLYWYRQAAGRGLQLLFYSVGIGQISSEVPQNLSASRPQDRQFILSSKKLLLSDSGFYLCAWSVAGTTEAFFGQGTRLTVV.

The chain recombines TRBV18 with TRBJ1-3; possibly TRBD1 for D (5 bases). The germline V and J ends were trimmed by 2 bases and 4 bases, with 15 bases remaining between them. CDR1 is KGHSH, CDR2 LQKENI, per germline. The CDR3 contains 16 residues. The CDR3 DNA is TGTGCCAGCTCACCAAACGAAGGGGCGGCGGGAAACACCATATATTTT. Translation gives CASSPNEGAAGNTIYF.

In this sample, this clone turned up once. V gene TRBV24-1 combines with J gene TRBJ2-1; 11 positions agree with TRBD2. There are 16 residues in the CDR3. The V and J ends lost 5 bases and 7 bases, in that order; junction bases with no gene match: 9. The germline CDR1 and CDR2 sequences are KGHDR and SFDVKD. CDR3 nucleotide sequence: TGTGCCACCAGTGCCCTAGCGGGGGGCGGCGGGAATGAGCAGTTCTTC. Residues: CATSALAGGGGNEQFF.

The chain combines TRBV19 with TRBJ2-7, with 8 bases identical to TRBD1. Germline values: CDR1 LNHDA, CDR2 SQIVND (reference sequence). V trimming: 5 bases; J trimming: 6 bases; junction bases outside the gene matches: 21. This CDR3 has 18 amino acids. CDR3 nucleotides: TGTGCCAGTAGTGCATTTCTTCCGACAGGGGCCACGGTTGGCGAGCAGTACTTC. This codes for CASSAFLPTGATVGEQYF.

CDR3 nucleotide sequence: TGTGCCAGCAGCTTAGTTCTAGCGGGGATCACAGATACGCAGTATTTT. It specifies CASSLVLAGITDTQYF. V usage is TRBV7-9 and J usage is TRBJ2-3; 9 bases fit TRBD2. With 1 base clipped from V and 2 bases from J, the junction kept 4 bases outside the gene matches. The CDR3 is 16 amino acids. Germline lookup yields CDR1 SEHNR and CDR2 FQNEAQ (reference sequence).

The rearrangement links TRBV2 to TRBJ1-6; tentative D call: TRBD1 (6 bases). Germline V gene data show CDR1 as SNHLY and CDR2 as FYNNEI. Trimming left V 4 bases short and J 6 bases short, with 13 bases between. The CDR3 extends over 15 amino acids. The CDR3 region has the DNA TGTGCCAGCAGTGCGAGACAGGCGATTAATTCACCCCTCCACTTT. This gives the protein CASSARQAINSPLHF.

This clone was detected only a few times. V and J are TRBV6-1 and TRBJ2-5; the D gene is possibly TRBD2 (5 bases). This CDR3 has 15 residues. Trimming removed 1 base from V and 5 bases from J, with 14 bases in between. CDR1 MNHNS and CDR2 SASEGT come from the germline V gene. This CDR3 is CASSEGGLALETQYF. CDR3 in DNA: TGTGCCAGCAGTGAAGGCGGCCTAGCATTGGAGACCCAGTACTTC.

The CDR3 DNA follows: TGTGCCAGCAGCTTAGGGGGCCCCAGAACTGAAGCTTTCTTT. Its translation is CASSLGGPRTEAFF. This rearrangement joins TRBV7-3 to TRBJ1-1; weak D call: TRBD1 (6 bases). The CDR3 spans 14 residues. Trimming took 2 bases from V and 5 from J, leaving 12 bases between them. From germline, CDR1 is SGHTA and CDR2 FQGTGA.

The chain joins TRBV7-2 to TRBJ1-2; maybe TRBD1 (6 bases). The V end lost 4 bases, the J end lost 6 bases, and 12 bases lay between the germline ends. Germline-derived CDR1 and CDR2 are SGHTA and FQGNSA. This CDR3 contains 13 residues. The CDR3 reads CASSSTYRDGYTF. The CDR3 coding sequence is TGTGCCAGCAGCTCAACTTACAGGGATGGCTACACCTTC.

The chain employs TRBV2 and TRBJ2-2; 9 nucleotides match TRBD1. From germline, CDR1 is SNHLY and CDR2 FYNNEI. The length of the CDR3 is 17 residues. Losses at the gene ends were 1 base for V and 5 bases for J; bases not matched to a gene: 8. The CDR3 DNA reads as TGTGCCAGCAGTGAAGAGGCAGGGACAGGGCTAACCGGGGAGCTGTTTTTT. It specifies CASSEEAGTGLTGELFF.

The rearrangement joins TRBV7-2 to TRBJ1-1; D gene unclear. CDR1 and CDR2 (germline): SGHTA, FQGNSA. The CDR3 loop spans 14 amino acids. V was shortened by 5 bases and J by 12 bases, with 22 bases between the two germline ends. In DNA, the CDR3 is TGTGCCAGCAGCCCCCCGAGTGAAGTGGTTGGGCCTTTCTTT. Translating it yields CASSPPSEVVGPFF.

The chain employs TRBV4-3 and TRBJ1-1; D is undetermined. The CDR3 spans 13 residues. Trimming pared 4 bases from V and 1 base from J, leaving 7 bases between. CDR1 is LGHNA, CDR2 YSLEER, per germline. DNA for the CDR3: TGCGCCAGCAGCCGTCGGAGGAACACTGAAGCTTTCTTT. Translated: CASSRRRNTEAFF.

The J gene is TRBJ1-2, the V gene TRBV19; no firm D call. Trimming shortened V by 5 bases and J by 8 bases, and 18 bases separated the two germline ends. Germline-derived CDR1 and CDR2 are LNHDA and SQIVND (reference sequence). CDR3 length equals 14 residues. CDR3 residues: CASSLAGETFGYTF. The CDR3 bases are TGTGCCAGTAGTCTCGCCGGGGAGACCTTCGGCTACACCTTC.